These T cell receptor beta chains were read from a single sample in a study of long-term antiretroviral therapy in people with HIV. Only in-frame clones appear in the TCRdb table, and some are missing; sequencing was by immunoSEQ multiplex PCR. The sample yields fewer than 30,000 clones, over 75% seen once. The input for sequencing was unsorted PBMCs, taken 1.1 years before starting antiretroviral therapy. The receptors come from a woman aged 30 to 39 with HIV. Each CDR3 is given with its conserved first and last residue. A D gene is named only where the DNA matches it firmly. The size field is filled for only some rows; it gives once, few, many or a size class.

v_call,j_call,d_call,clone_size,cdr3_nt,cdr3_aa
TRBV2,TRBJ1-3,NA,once,TGTGCCAGCAGGGGCTCCTCTGGAAACACCATATATTTT,CASRGSSGNTIYF
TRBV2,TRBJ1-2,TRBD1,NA,TGTGCCAGCAGTGTGCGGCGGGACAGGGCGGTAGACTATGGCTACACCTTC,CASSVRRDRAVDYGYTF
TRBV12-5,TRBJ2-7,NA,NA,TGTGCTAGTGCCACTGCAGTAGTCGAGCAGTACTTC,CASATAVVEQYF
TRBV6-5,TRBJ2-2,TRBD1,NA,TGTGCCAGCAGTTACGACGGACAGGCCGGGGAGCTGTTTTTT,CASSYDGQAGELFF
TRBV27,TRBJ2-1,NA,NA,TGTGCCAGCAGAGGACGGGGGGCATACAATGAGCAGTTCTTC,CASRGRGAYNEQFF
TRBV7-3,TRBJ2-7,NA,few,TGTGCCAGCAGCTTAAGCTCCGGGACCTACGAGCAGTACTTC,CASSLSSGTYEQYF
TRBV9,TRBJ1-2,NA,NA,TGTGCCAGCAGCGTAAGCCAGGGTAACTATGGCTACACCTTC,CASSVSQGNYGYTF
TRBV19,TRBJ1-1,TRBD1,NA,TGTGCCAGCCGAAGGACAGGGACGAACACTGAAGCTTTCTTT,CASRRTGTNTEAFF
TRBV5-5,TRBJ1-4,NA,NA,TGTGCCAGCAGCGGACATGGTCGAGGGCATAATGAAAAACTGTTTTTT,CASSGHGRGHNEKLFF
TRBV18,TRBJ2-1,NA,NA,TGTGCCAGCTCACCAATAGTTTCGGGGGGCCGTTTGGATGAGCAGTTCTTC,CASSPIVSGGRLDEQFF
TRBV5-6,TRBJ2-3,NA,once,TGTGCCAGCAGCCCGGGGCAGGGGCCAACAGATACGCAGTATTTT,CASSPGQGPTDTQYF
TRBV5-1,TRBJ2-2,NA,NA,TGCGCCAGCAGACTAAATTCCGGAGGCACCGGGGAGCTGTTTTTT,CASRLNSGGTGELFF
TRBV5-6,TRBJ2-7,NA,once,TGTGCCAGCAGCTTGATGGACGGGGCAACCTACGAGCAGTACTTC,CASSLMDGATYEQYF
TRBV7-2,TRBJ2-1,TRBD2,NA,TGTGCCAGCAGCATCGGAGCGGGGGGGGTTCTAGATGAGCAGTTCTTC,CASSIGAGGVLDEQFF
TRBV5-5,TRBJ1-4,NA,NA,TGTGCCAGCAGCGTCGGGGTCGGGACCTATAATGAAAAACTGTTTTTT,CASSVGVGTYNEKLFF
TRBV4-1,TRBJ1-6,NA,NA,TGCGCCAGCAGCTTAGACCCGGGTTATAATTCACCCCTCCACTTT,CASSLDPGYNSPLHF
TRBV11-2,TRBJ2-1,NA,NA,TGTGCCAGCAGCGGGGATGGAGGTTGGGGCTCCTACAATGAGCAGTTCTTC,CASSGDGGWGSYNEQFF
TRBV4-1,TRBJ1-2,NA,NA,TGCGCCAGCAGCCTCGGACAAAGGGAGGACTATGGCTACACCTTC,CASSLGQREDYGYTF
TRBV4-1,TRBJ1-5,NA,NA,TGCGCCAGCAGCCAAATGTGGGCCAACAATCAGCCCCAGCATTTT,CASSQMWANNQPQHF
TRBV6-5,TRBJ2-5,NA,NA,TGTGCCAGCAGCCGCGCGACAGTACAAGAGACCCAGTACTTC,CASSRATVQETQYF
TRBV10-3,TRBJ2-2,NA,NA,TGTGCCATCACCGGCAGCTTGAACACCGGGGAGCTGTTTTTT,CAITGSLNTGELFF
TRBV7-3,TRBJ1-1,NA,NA,TGTGCCAGCAGCTCTCATCGTGGCACTGAAGCTTTCTTT,CASSSHRGTEAFF
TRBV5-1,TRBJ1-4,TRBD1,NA,TGCGCCAGCAGCTTGGCGGGGACAGCTAGCGAAAAACTGTTTTTT,CASSLAGTASEKLFF
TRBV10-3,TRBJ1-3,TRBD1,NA,TGTGCCATCAGTGCAGACAGGGGTTTAAACACCATATATTTT,CAISADRGLNTIYF
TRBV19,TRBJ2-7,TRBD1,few,TGTGCCAGTAGTATCGGGACAGGGGACTACGAGCAGTACTTC,CASSIGTGDYEQYF
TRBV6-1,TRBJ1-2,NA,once,TGTGCCAGCAGTGAAGCGCGATCTTTGTCCCGTCGACATGGCTACACCTTC,CASSEARSLSRRHGYTF
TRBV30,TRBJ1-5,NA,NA,TGTGCCTGGAGTGTATCGGCGGATCAGCCCCAGCATTTT,CAWSVSADQPQHF
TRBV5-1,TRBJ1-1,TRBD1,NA,TGCGCCAGCAGCTTTTACAGGGGAGTCACTGAAGCTTTCTTT,CASSFYRGVTEAFF
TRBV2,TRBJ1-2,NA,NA,TGTGCCAGCAGTGGAGCGGATTTTTTTGGCTACACCTTC,CASSGADFFGYTF
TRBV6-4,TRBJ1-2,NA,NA,TGTGCCAGCAGGGCCGGGACAAATCTTAACTATGGCTACACCTTC,CASRAGTNLNYGYTF
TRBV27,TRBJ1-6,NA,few,TGTGCCAGCAGTTGGACAGAGCATAATTCACCCCTCCACTTT,CASSWTEHNSPLHF
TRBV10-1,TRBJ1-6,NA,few,TGCGCCAGCAGTGCTGGGTATGGATCACCCCTCCACTTT,CASSAGYGSPLHF
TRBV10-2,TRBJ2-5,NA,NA,TGCGCCAGCAGTGAGACCCAGGGGGGGCCAGAGACCCAGTACTTC,CASSETQGGPETQYF
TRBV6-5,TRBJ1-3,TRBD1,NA,TGTGCCAGCAGTTCGGGACAGGGTAGAAACACCATATATTTT,CASSSGQGRNTIYF
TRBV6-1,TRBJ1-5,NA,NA,TGTGCCAGCAGAGTACAGGGAAGCAATCAGCCCCAGCATTTT,CASRVQGSNQPQHF
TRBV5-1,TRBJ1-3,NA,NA,TGCGCCAGCAGCTTGAACGGAGGCTCTGGAAACACCATATATTTT,CASSLNGGSGNTIYF
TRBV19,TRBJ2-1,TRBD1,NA,TGTGCCAGTAGTATAGATTTGAAGGGGGCGGATAATGAGCAGTTCTTC,CASSIDLKGADNEQFF
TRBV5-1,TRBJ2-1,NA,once,TGCGCCAGCAGCTTGGCGGCAGGCAACAATGAGCAGTTCTTC,CASSLAAGNNEQFF
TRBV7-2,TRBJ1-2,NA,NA,TGTGCCAGCAGCCCAAATGGGGGTAGTGGCTATGGCTACACCTTC,CASSPNGGSGYGYTF
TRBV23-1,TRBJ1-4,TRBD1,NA,TGCGCCAGCAGCCTTACAGGGGTCCTCTATGAAAAACTGTTTTTT,CASSLTGVLYEKLFF
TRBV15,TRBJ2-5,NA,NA,TGTGCCACCAGCAGAGATCTGTTAGCCTCGGAGACCCAGTACTTC,CATSRDLLASETQYF
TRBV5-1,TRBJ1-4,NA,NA,TGCGCCAGCAGCATACAAGGCCCTAATGAAAAACTGTTTTTT,CASSIQGPNEKLFF
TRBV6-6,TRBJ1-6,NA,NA,TGTGCCAGCAGATTTATGGGGGCACCCCTCCACTTT,CASRFMGAPLHF
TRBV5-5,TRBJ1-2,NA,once,TGTGCCAGCCTCCCTACCTTGGCTTTGGGAAAGCCGGGCTATGGCTACACCTTC,CASLPTLALGKPGYGYTF
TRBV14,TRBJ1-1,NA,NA,TGTGCCACCACGGAAGGCCTTGGGGCGAACACTGAAGCTTTCTTT,CATTEGLGANTEAFF
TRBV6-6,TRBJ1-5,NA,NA,TGTGCCAGCAGTCCCCGGGCGGGCAATCAGCCCCAGCATTTT,CASSPRAGNQPQHF
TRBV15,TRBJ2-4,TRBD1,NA,TGTGCCTCGGGCTCGGGACAGCTAGCCAAAAACATTCAGTACTTC,CASGSGQLAKNIQYF
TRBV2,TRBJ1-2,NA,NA,TGTGCCAGCAGTGAATCCCCAGCGACCCTAGGCAACACCTTC,CASSESPATLGNTF
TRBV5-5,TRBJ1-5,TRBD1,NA,TGTGCCAGCAGCCAAACAGGGGGTTTGGGTCAGCCCCAGCATTTT,CASSQTGGLGQPQHF
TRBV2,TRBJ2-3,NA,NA,TGTGCCAGCAAAACGAGTGGGGGCGCGACGCAGTATTTT,CASKTSGGATQYF